A selection of T cell receptor beta chains follows, all from one sample in a study of shared clonotypes between healthy human individuals. Generated by immunoSEQ multiplex PCR, the TCRdb table keeps only in-frame clones and is missing some. Among fewer than 2.5 million clones listed, roughly 93% were seen once. Sequencing was performed on naive CD4+ T cells from PBMCs. Source of these receptors: a man aged 18-30 years in good health. Some clones in this sample may be carry-over from other donors' samples. The CDR3 runs from the conserved cysteine through the conserved F or W. Fields, in order: D gene, clone size, J gene, V gene, CDR3 protein, CDR3 DNA. The D gene is left open where the match is weak. Rows give clone size only sometimes, using once, few, many, or a class for an expanded clone.

D gene: TRBD2; clone size: .; J gene: TRBJ2-1; V gene: TRBV19; CDR3 protein: CASSIDWGTSGKSYNEQFF; CDR3 DNA: TGTGCCAGTAGTATAGATTGGGGGACTAGCGGGAAAAGTTACAATGAGCAGTTCTTC
D gene: .; clone size: .; J gene: TRBJ1-5; V gene: TRBV7-9; CDR3 protein: CASSPITFREPQHF; CDR3 DNA: TGTGCCAGCAGCCCAATTACGTTCCGGGAACCCCAGCATTTT
D gene: .; clone size: .; J gene: TRBJ1-4; V gene: TRBV28; CDR3 protein: CASSSNEKLFF; CDR3 DNA: TGTGCCAGCAGTTCCAATGAAAAACTGTTTTTT
D gene: .; clone size: .; J gene: TRBJ1-5; V gene: TRBV19; CDR3 protein: CASSLDRTQPQHF; CDR3 DNA: TGTGCCAGTAGTCTGGACAGAACACAGCCCCAGCATTTT
D gene: .; clone size: .; J gene: TRBJ2-6; V gene: TRBV7-2; CDR3 protein: CASSLTGWGTGANVLTF; CDR3 DNA: TGTGCCAGCAGTTTAACGGGGTGGGGAACTGGGGCCAACGTCCTGACTTTC
D gene: .; clone size: .; J gene: TRBJ2-1; V gene: TRBV9; CDR3 protein: CASSAQDRYNEQFF; CDR3 DNA: TGTGCCAGCAGCGCGCAAGACAGATACAATGAGCAGTTCTTC
D gene: .; clone size: .; J gene: TRBJ1-5; V gene: TRBV30; CDR3 protein: CAWSKPGGVQPQHF; CDR3 DNA: TGTGCCTGGAGTAAGCCCGGGGGGGTCCAGCCCCAGCATTTT
D gene: TRBD1; clone size: .; J gene: TRBJ1-1; V gene: TRBV15; CDR3 protein: CATSRESTGQINTEAFF; CDR3 DNA: TGTGCCACCAGCAGAGAGTCGACGGGACAGATAAACACTGAAGCTTTCTTT
D gene: .; clone size: .; J gene: TRBJ2-3; V gene: TRBV7-3; CDR3 protein: CASSLLGVTDTQYF; CDR3 DNA: TGTGCCAGCAGCTTATTAGGGGTAACAGATACGCAGTATTTT
D gene: .; clone size: .; J gene: TRBJ2-3; V gene: TRBV7-9; CDR3 protein: CASSLAGATDTQYF; CDR3 DNA: TGTGCCAGCAGCCTTGCGGGGGCCACAGATACGCAGTATTTT
D gene: TRBD2; clone size: .; J gene: TRBJ2-2; V gene: TRBV13; CDR3 protein: CASRSNRFPGLAGDRNTGELFF; CDR3 DNA: TGTGCCAGCAGAAGTAACAGATTTCCGGGACTAGCGGGAGATAGGAACACCGGGGAGCTGTTTTTT
D gene: .; clone size: once; J gene: TRBJ1-1; V gene: TRBV4-2; CDR3 protein: CASGQRTVNTEAFF; CDR3 DNA: TGTGCCAGCGGCCAAAGGACAGTGAACACTGAAGCTTTCTTT
D gene: TRBD2; clone size: .; J gene: TRBJ2-3; V gene: TRBV9; CDR3 protein: CASSVGVVAGGHSSNTQYF; CDR3 DNA: TGTGCCAGCAGCGTAGGAGTAGTGGCGGGAGGGCACTCTTCGAATACGCAGTATTTT
D gene: .; clone size: .; J gene: TRBJ2-1; V gene: TRBV4-2; CDR3 protein: CASSQEVEVRGNEQFF; CDR3 DNA: TGTGCCAGCAGCCAAGAGGTAGAGGTCAGAGGCAATGAGCAGTTCTTC
D gene: .; clone size: once; J gene: TRBJ1-1; V gene: TRBV6-5; CDR3 protein: CASRPSQGNTEAFF; CDR3 DNA: TGTGCCAGCAGACCATCACAGGGGAACACTGAAGCTTTCTTT
D gene: .; clone size: .; J gene: TRBJ2-2; V gene: TRBV13; CDR3 protein: CASSFRRGLTGELFF; CDR3 DNA: TGTGCCAGCAGCTTTAGGAGAGGCCTTACCGGGGAGCTGTTTTTT
D gene: TRBD1; clone size: .; J gene: TRBJ2-7; V gene: TRBV4-1; CDR3 protein: CASSPGTGDYEQYF; CDR3 DNA: TGCGCCAGCAGCCCCGGGACAGGGGACTACGAGCAGTACTTC
D gene: .; clone size: .; J gene: TRBJ1-4; V gene: TRBV28; CDR3 protein: CASSPLKAGLTTNEKLFF; CDR3 DNA: TGTGCCAGCAGTCCCCTAAAGGCGGGACTAACAACTAATGAAAAACTGTTTTTT
D gene: .; clone size: .; J gene: TRBJ1-5; V gene: TRBV15; CDR3 protein: CATSRQAQGQPQHF; CDR3 DNA: TGTGCCACCAGCAGACAGGCCCAAGGTCAGCCCCAGCATTTT
D gene: .; clone size: few; J gene: TRBJ1-5; V gene: TRBV5-1; CDR3 protein: CASSLGYSNQPQHF; CDR3 DNA: TGCGCCAGCAGCTTGGGATATAGCAATCAGCCCCAGCATTTT
D gene: .; clone size: .; J gene: TRBJ2-1; V gene: TRBV2; CDR3 protein: CASSAPGRGNYNEQFF; CDR3 DNA: TGTGCCAGCAGTGCCCCCGGACGCGGGAACTACAATGAGCAGTTCTTC
D gene: .; clone size: .; J gene: TRBJ2-7; V gene: TRBV4-1; CDR3 protein: CASSQSRGFFSGQYEQYF; CDR3 DNA: TGCGCCAGCAGCCAGTCCCGCGGTTTTTTTAGCGGACAATACGAGCAGTACTTC
D gene: TRBD2; clone size: .; J gene: TRBJ2-1; V gene: TRBV9; CDR3 protein: CASSESGLAAHISYNEQFF; CDR3 DNA: TGTGCCAGCAGCGAATCGGGACTAGCGGCCCATATCTCCTACAATGAGCAGTTCTTC
D gene: .; clone size: .; J gene: TRBJ1-2; V gene: TRBV6-5; CDR3 protein: CATRLGQVPNYGYTF; CDR3 DNA: TGTGCCACCAGACTAGGGCAGGTCCCTAACTATGGCTACACCTTC
D gene: .; clone size: .; J gene: TRBJ2-3; V gene: TRBV29-1; CDR3 protein: CSVDLWTPQPDTQYF; CDR3 DNA: TGCAGCGTTGACCTGTGGACGCCTCAGCCAGATACGCAGTATTTT
D gene: .; clone size: .; J gene: TRBJ2-7; V gene: TRBV19; CDR3 protein: CASSMRWGPGLPSDEQYF; CDR3 DNA: TGTGCCAGTAGTATGCGGTGGGGTCCCGGCCTACCTTCAGACGAGCAGTACTTC
D gene: TRBD1; clone size: .; J gene: TRBJ1-5; V gene: TRBV6-5; CDR3 protein: CASSWGQGNNQPQHF; CDR3 DNA: TGTGCCAGTAGTTGGGGACAGGGCAATAATCAGCCCCAGCATTTT
D gene: TRBD2; clone size: .; J gene: TRBJ2-7; V gene: TRBV7-3; CDR3 protein: CASSLGDTSGREQYF; CDR3 DNA: TGTGCCAGCAGCTTAGGGGATACTAGCGGGAGGGAGCAGTACTTC
D gene: .; clone size: .; J gene: TRBJ2-2; V gene: TRBV5-1; CDR3 protein: CASSLETTGELFF; CDR3 DNA: TGCGCCAGCAGCTTGGAGACTACCGGGGAGCTGTTTTTT
D gene: .; clone size: .; J gene: TRBJ2-1; V gene: TRBV18; CDR3 protein: CASSPLRSSYNEQFF; CDR3 DNA: TGTGCCAGCTCACCTCTCCGTAGCTCCTACAATGAGCAGTTCTTC
D gene: .; clone size: .; J gene: TRBJ2-2; V gene: TRBV18; CDR3 protein: CASSPTGLNTGELFF; CDR3 DNA: TGTGCCAGCTCACCCACGGGGCTGAACACCGGGGAGCTGTTTTTT
D gene: TRBD1; clone size: .; J gene: TRBJ1-2; V gene: TRBV5-8; CDR3 protein: CASRQTGGPYGYTF; CDR3 DNA: TGTGCCAGCAGACAGACAGGGGGCCCCTATGGCTACACCTTC
D gene: .; clone size: .; J gene: TRBJ1-2; V gene: TRBV11-3; CDR3 protein: CASSLTAAIHGYTF; CDR3 DNA: TGTGCCAGCAGCTTAACTGCGGCCATCCACGGCTACACCTTC
D gene: .; clone size: .; J gene: TRBJ2-1; V gene: TRBV27; CDR3 protein: CASSPGFGQTYNEQFF; CDR3 DNA: TGTGCCAGCTCCCCCGGGTTCGGGCAAACCTACAATGAGCAGTTCTTC
D gene: .; clone size: .; J gene: TRBJ2-3; V gene: TRBV18; CDR3 protein: CASSPPAGGDTQYF; CDR3 DNA: TGTGCCAGCTCACCACCCGCAGGTGGAGATACGCAGTATTTT
D gene: .; clone size: once; J gene: TRBJ1-5; V gene: TRBV28; CDR3 protein: CASSFTIDQPQHF; CDR3 DNA: TGTGCCAGCAGTTTCACCATAGATCAGCCCCAGCATTTT
D gene: .; clone size: .; J gene: TRBJ2-1; V gene: TRBV2; CDR3 protein: CASSYDRAVNNEQFF; CDR3 DNA: TGTGCCAGCAGTTATGACAGAGCAGTTAACAATGAGCAGTTCTTC
D gene: .; clone size: .; J gene: TRBJ1-1; V gene: TRBV14; CDR3 protein: CASSRGLYTEAFF; CDR3 DNA: TGTGCCAGCAGCCGAGGACTTTACACTGAAGCTTTCTTT
D gene: .; clone size: .; J gene: TRBJ2-4; V gene: TRBV7-9; CDR3 protein: CASSRGEAKNIQYF; CDR3 DNA: TGTGCCAGCAGCCGGGGAGAAGCCAAAAACATTCAGTACTTC
D gene: .; clone size: .; J gene: TRBJ2-6; V gene: TRBV19; CDR3 protein: CASSIQGREANVLTF; CDR3 DNA: TGTGCCAGTAGTATCCAGGGCCGAGAGGCCAACGTCCTGACTTTC
D gene: TRBD2; clone size: .; J gene: TRBJ2-2; V gene: TRBV19; CDR3 protein: CASRGLADTGELFF; CDR3 DNA: TGTGCCAGTAGGGGACTAGCGGACACCGGGGAGCTGTTTTTT
D gene: .; clone size: .; J gene: TRBJ2-7; V gene: TRBV27; CDR3 protein: CASSLRGNEQYF; CDR3 DNA: TGTGCCAGCAGTTTACGGGGTAACGAGCAGTACTTC
D gene: .; clone size: .; J gene: TRBJ1-2; V gene: TRBV11-2; CDR3 protein: CASSAQGTSNYGYTF; CDR3 DNA: TGTGCCAGCAGCGCACAGGGAACTTCTAACTATGGCTACACCTTC
D gene: .; clone size: .; J gene: TRBJ1-1; V gene: TRBV5-1; CDR3 protein: CASSLGTGEAFF; CDR3 DNA: TGCGCCAGCAGCTTGGGGACGGGTGAAGCTTTCTTT
D gene: .; clone size: .; J gene: TRBJ2-7; V gene: TRBV4-3; CDR3 protein: CASSQDAVGEQYF; CDR3 DNA: TGCGCCAGCAGCCAAGACGCGGTAGGCGAGCAGTACTTC
D gene: TRBD2; clone size: .; J gene: TRBJ2-7; V gene: TRBV7-3; CDR3 protein: CASSLGVSGRGAVQYF; CDR3 DNA: TGTGCCAGCAGCTTGGGGGTCAGCGGGAGGGGCGCTGTGCAGTACTTC
D gene: TRBD1; clone size: .; J gene: TRBJ2-1; V gene: TRBV5-4; CDR3 protein: CASSQEGRGPYNEQFF; CDR3 DNA: TGTGCCAGCAGCCAAGAGGGCAGGGGGCCCTACAATGAGCAGTTCTTC
D gene: .; clone size: once; J gene: TRBJ2-5; V gene: TRBV7-9; CDR3 protein: CASSPKGETQYF; CDR3 DNA: TGTGCCAGCAGCCCTAAGGGAGAGACCCAGTACTTC
D gene: .; clone size: .; J gene: TRBJ1-2; V gene: TRBV5-1; CDR3 protein: CASKTGASDYGYTF; CDR3 DNA: TGCGCCAGCAAAACAGGAGCGAGTGACTATGGCTACACCTTC
D gene: TRBD2; clone size: .; J gene: TRBJ2-1; V gene: TRBV29-1; CDR3 protein: CSVEGGGLAGGTSYNEQFF; CDR3 DNA: TGCAGCGTTGAAGGAGGGGGACTAGCGGGAGGGACCTCCTACAATGAGCAGTTCTTC
D gene: TRBD2; clone size: .; J gene: TRBJ2-2; V gene: TRBV5-3; CDR3 protein: CARSPTLAGLTGELFF; CDR3 DNA: TGTGCCAGAAGCCCGACACTAGCGGGATTAACCGGGGAGCTGTTTTTT
D gene: TRBD2; clone size: .; J gene: TRBJ2-5; V gene: TRBV5-1; CDR3 protein: CASSSNRLAGKETQYF; CDR3 DNA: TGCGCCAGCAGCTCAAACCGACTAGCGGGAAAAGAGACCCAGTACTTC
D gene: .; clone size: .; J gene: TRBJ2-1; V gene: TRBV10-3; CDR3 protein: CAISGRSGAYNEQFF; CDR3 DNA: TGTGCCATCAGTGGTCGCAGTGGGGCATACAATGAGCAGTTCTTC